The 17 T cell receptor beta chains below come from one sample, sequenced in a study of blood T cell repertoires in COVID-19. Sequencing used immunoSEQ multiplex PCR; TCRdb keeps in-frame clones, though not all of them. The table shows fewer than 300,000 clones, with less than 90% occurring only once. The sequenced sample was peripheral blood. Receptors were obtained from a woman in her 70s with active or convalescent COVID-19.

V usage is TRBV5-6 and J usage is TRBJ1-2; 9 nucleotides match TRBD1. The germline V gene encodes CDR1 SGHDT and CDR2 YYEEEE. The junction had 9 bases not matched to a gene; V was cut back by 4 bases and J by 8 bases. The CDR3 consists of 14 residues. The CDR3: CASSDRTGEKGYTF. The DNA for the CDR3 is TGTGCCAGCAGCGACCGGACAGGGGAGAAAGGCTACACCTTC.

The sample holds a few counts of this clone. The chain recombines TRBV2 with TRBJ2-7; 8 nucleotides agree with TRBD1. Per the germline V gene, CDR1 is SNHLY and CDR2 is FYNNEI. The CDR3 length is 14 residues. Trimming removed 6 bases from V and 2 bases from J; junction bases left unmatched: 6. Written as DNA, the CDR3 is TGTGCCAGCAGGGGACAGGTATACACCTACGAGCAGTACTTC. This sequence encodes CASRGQVYTYEQYF.

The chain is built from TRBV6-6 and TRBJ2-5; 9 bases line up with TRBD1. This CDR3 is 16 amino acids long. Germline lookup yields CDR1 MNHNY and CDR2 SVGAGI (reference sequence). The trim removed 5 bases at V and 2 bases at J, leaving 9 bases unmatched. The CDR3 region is CASSRVGTGWQETQYF. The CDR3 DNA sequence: TGTGCCAGCAGTCGAGTGGGGACAGGGTGGCAAGAGACCCAGTACTTC.

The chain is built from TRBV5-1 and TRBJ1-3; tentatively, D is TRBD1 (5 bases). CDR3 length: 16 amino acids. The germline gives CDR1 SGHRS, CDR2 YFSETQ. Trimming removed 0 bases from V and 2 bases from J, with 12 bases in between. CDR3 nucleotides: TGCGCCAGCAGCTTGGCGGGGGGTACGGCTGGAAACACCATATATTTT. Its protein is CASSLAGGTAGNTIYF.

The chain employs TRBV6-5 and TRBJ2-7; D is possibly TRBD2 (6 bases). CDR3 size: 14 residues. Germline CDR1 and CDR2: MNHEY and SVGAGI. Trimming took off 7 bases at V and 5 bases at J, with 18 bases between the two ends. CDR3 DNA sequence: TGTGCCAGCACCCTATCCGGGCGGGGAGACGAGCAGTACTTC. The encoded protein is CASTLSGRGDEQYF.

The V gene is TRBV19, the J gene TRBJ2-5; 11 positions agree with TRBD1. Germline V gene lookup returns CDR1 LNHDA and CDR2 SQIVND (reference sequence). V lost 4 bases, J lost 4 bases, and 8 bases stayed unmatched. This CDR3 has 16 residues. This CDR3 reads CASSTQGTGGGETQYF. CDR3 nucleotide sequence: TGTGCCAGTAGTACCCAGGGGACAGGGGGAGGAGAGACCCAGTACTTC.

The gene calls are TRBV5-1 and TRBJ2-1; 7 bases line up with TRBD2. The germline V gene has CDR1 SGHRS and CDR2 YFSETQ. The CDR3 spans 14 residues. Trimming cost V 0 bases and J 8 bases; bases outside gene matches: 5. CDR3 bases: TGCGCCAGCAGCTTGGAACGCGGGAGCGATGAGCAGTTCTTC. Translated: CASSLERGSDEQFF.

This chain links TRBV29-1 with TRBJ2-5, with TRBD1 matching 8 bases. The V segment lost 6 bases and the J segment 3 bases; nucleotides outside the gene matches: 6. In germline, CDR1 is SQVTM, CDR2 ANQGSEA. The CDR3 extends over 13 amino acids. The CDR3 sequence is CSVSRQGKETQYF. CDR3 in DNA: TGCAGCGTGTCCAGACAGGGGAAAGAGACCCAGTACTTC.

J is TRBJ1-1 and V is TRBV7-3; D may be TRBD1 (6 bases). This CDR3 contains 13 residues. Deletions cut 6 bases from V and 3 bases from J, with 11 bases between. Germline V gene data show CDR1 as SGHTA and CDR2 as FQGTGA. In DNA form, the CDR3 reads TGTGCCAGCAGTACACAGGGATACACTGAAGCTTTCTTT. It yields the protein CASSTQGYTEAFF. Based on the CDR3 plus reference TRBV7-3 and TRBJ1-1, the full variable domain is GAGVSQTPSNKVTEKGKYVELRCDPISGHTALYWYRQSLGQGPEFLIYFQGTGAADDSGLPNDRFFAVRPEGSVSTLKIQRTERGDSAVYLCASSTQGYTEAFFGQGTRLTVV.

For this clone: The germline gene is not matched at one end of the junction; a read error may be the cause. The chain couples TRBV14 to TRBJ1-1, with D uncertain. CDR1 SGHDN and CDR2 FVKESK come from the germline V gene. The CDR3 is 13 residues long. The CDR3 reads CASSQDTDLDSSF. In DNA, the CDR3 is TGTGCCAGCAGCCAAGACACGGACCTGGACTCCAGCTTT. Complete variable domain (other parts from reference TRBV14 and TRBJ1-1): EAGVTQFPSHSVIEKGQTVTLRCDPISGHDNLYWYRRVMGKEIKFLLHFVKESKQDESGMPNNRFLAERTGGTYSTLKVQPAELEDSGVYFCASSQDTDLDSSFGQGTRLTVV.

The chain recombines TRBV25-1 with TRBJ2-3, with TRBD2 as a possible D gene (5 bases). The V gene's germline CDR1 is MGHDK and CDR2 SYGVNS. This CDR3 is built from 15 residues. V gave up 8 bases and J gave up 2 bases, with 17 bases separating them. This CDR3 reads CASGFTSTSTDTQYF. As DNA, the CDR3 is TGTGCCAGCGGCTTCACTAGTACTTCCACAGATACGCAGTATTTT. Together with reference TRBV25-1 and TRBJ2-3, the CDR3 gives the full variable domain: EADIYQTPRYLVIGTGKKITLECSQTMGHDKMYWYQQDPGMELHLIHYSYGVNSTEKGDLSSESTVSRIRTEHFPLTLESARPSHTSQYLCASGFTSTSTDTQYFGPGTRLTVL.

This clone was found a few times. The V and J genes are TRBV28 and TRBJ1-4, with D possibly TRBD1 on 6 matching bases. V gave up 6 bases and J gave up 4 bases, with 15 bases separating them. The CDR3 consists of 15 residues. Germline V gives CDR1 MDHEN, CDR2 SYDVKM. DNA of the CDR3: TGTGCCAGCAGCACTCCAGGGGCCGATAATGAAAAACTGTTTTTT. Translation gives CASSTPGADNEKLFF. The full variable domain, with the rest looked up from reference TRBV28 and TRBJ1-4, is DVKVTQSSRYLVKRTGEKVFLECVQDMDHENMFWYRQDPGLGLRLIYFSYDVKMKEKGDIPEGYSVSREKKERFSLILESASTNQTSMYLCASSTPGADNEKLFFGSGTQLSVL.

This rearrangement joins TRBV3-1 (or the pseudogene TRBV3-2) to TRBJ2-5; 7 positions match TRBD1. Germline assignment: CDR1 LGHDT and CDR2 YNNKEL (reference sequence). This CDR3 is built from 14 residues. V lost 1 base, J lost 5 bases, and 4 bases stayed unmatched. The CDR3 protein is CASSQGGQRETQYF. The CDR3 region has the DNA TGTGCCAGCAGCCAAGGGGGACAGCGGGAGACCCAGTACTTC.

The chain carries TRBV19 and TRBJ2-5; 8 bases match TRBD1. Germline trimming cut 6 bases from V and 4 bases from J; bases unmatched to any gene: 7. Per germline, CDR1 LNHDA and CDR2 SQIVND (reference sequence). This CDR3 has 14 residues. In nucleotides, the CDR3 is TGTGCCAGTAGCCAAGGACAGGGTGGAGAGACCCAGTACTTC. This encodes CASSQGQGGETQYF.

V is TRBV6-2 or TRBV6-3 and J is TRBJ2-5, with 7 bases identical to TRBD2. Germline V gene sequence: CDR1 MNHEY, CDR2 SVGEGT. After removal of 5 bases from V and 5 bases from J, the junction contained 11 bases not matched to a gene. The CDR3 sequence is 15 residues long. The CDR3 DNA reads TGTGCCAGCAGTAAACCTCGCGGGGGTGGCGAGACCCAGTACTTC. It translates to CASSKPRGGGETQYF.

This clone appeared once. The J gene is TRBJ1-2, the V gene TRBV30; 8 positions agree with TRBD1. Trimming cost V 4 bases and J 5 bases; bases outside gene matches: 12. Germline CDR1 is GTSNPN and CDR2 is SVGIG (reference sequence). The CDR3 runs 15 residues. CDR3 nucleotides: TGTGCCTGGAATACCCCAGGACAGGGAAGATATGGCTACACCTTC. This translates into CAWNTPGQGRYGYTF.

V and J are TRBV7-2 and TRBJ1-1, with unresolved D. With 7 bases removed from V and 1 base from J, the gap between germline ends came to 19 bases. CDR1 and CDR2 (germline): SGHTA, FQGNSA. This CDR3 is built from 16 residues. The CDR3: CASISYLAKWNTEAFF. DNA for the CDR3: TGTGCCAGCATCTCCTACCTCGCCAAATGGAACACTGAAGCTTTCTTT.